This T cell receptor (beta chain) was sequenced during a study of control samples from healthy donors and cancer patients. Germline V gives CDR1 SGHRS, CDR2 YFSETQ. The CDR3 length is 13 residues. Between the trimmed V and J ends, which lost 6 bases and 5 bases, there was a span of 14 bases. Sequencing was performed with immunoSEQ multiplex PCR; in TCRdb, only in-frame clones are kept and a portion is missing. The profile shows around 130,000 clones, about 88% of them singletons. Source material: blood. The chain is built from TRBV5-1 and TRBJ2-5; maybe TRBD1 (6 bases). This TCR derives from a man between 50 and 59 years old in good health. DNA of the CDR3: TGCGCCAGCAAGAACAGGGATGGGGAGACCCAGTACTTC. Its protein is CASKNRDGETQYF. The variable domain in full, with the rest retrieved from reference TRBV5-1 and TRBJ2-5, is KAGVTQTPRYLIKTRGQQVTLSCSPISGHRSVSWYQQTPGQGLQFLFEYFSETQRNKGNFPGRFSGRQFSNSRSEMNVSTLELGDSALYLCASKNRDGETQYFGPGTRLLVL.